These 22 T cell receptor beta chains were all obtained from the same sample, sequenced in a study of OX40 agonist ivuxolimab in advanced cancers. Only in-frame clones appear in the TCRdb table, and some are missing; sequencing was by immunoSEQ multiplex PCR. Among approximately 88,000 clones listed, roughly 90% were seen once. Material: CD4+ or CD8+ T cells sorted from blood, obtained in a trial of the OX40 agonist ivuxolimab. Receptors originate from an adult with an advanced solid tumor such as melanoma, head and neck, liver or kidney cancer.

CDR3 sequence (DNA): TGTGCCAGCCTCCGGGACAGGATGAACACTGAAGCTTTCTTT. It translates to CASLRDRMNTEAFF. This rearrangement joins TRBV7-2 to TRBJ1-1; 8 bases map to TRBD1. CDR3 length equals 14 residues. CDR1 is SGHTA, CDR2 FQGNSA, per germline. After removal of 8 bases from V and 0 bases from J, the junction contained 5 bases not matched to a gene.

The chain is built from TRBV6-1 and TRBJ1-6; possibly TRBD1 for D (5 bases). From germline, CDR1 is MNHNS and CDR2 SASEGT. Trimming cost V 2 bases and J 10 bases, with 15 bases left between them. This CDR3 contains 15 residues. The CDR3 DNA follows: TGTGCCAGCAGTGAAAACCCAGGGTCGGGGTCACCCCTCCACTTT. Translated: CASSENPGSGSPLHF.

The rearrangement uses TRBV11-2 and TRBJ2-3; D ambiguous. V was pared by 5 bases and J by 3 bases, with 18 bases between. The germline V gene has CDR1 SGHAT and CDR2 FQNNGV. This CDR3 is built from 16 residues. This chain's CDR3 is CASSRTLHGLTDTQYF. The CDR3 nucleotides are TGTGCCAGCAGCCGGACGCTCCATGGTCTGACAGATACGCAGTATTTT.

This chain joins TRBV7-3 and TRBJ2-3; TRBD2 might be the D (6 bases). The V end was cut by 5 bases, the J end by 0 bases, with 12 bases between. Germline-derived CDR1 and CDR2 are SGHTA and FQGTGA. The CDR3 totals 15 residues. Here the CDR3 reads CASSQGGGSTDTQYF. CDR3 DNA sequence: TGTGCCAGCAGCCAAGGTGGGGGGAGCACAGATACGCAGTATTTT.

The V call is TRBV9, the J call TRBJ1-2; perhaps TRBD1 as D (6 bases). Germline lookup yields CDR1 SGDLS and CDR2 YYNGEE. This CDR3 contains 16 residues. Trimming took 0 bases from V and 4 from J, leaving 16 bases between them. CDR3 sequence: CASSVEAGVSIYGYTF. In DNA form, the CDR3 reads TGTGCCAGCAGCGTAGAGGCAGGGGTATCTATCTATGGCTACACCTTC.

The chain recombines TRBV27 with TRBJ1-1; D is unclear. V was cut by 3 bases and J by 4 bases, with 12 bases left in between. The length of the CDR3 is 14 residues. The germline V gene has CDR1 MNHEY and CDR2 SMNVEV (reference sequence). The CDR3 is CASSLGGGSTEAFF. For the CDR3, the DNA is TGTGCCAGCAGTTTGGGTGGAGGGTCCACTGAAGCTTTCTTT.

This clone showed up just a few times. The V gene is TRBV4-3, the J gene TRBJ1-6; 7 bases map to TRBD1. Germline trimming cut 4 bases from V and 6 bases from J; bases unmatched to any gene: 6. CDR3 length: 15 amino acids. Germline V gene data show CDR1 as LGHNA and CDR2 as YSLEER. The CDR3 spells CASSRGRGVNSPLHF. CDR3 nucleotides: TGCGCCAGCAGCCGCGGCAGGGGGGTTAATTCACCCCTCCACTTT.

J is TRBJ2-1 and V is TRBV25-1, with D possibly TRBD2 on 6 matching bases. The CDR3 is 15 residues long. Between the trimmed V and J ends, which lost 8 bases and 3 bases, there was a span of 17 bases. Germline loops: CDR1 MGHDK, CDR2 SYGVNS. The CDR3 is CASSQWRTNYNEQFF. In DNA, the CDR3 is TGTGCCAGCTCCCAGTGGAGGACTAACTACAATGAGCAGTTCTTC.

The chain has TRBV9 and TRBJ1-5; D is uncertain. The germline V and J ends were trimmed by 4 bases and 3 bases, with 8 bases remaining between them. The CDR3 has 13 amino acids. Germline assignment: CDR1 SGDLS and CDR2 YYNGEE. The CDR3 spells CASSRSDNQPQHF. DNA of the CDR3: TGTGCCAGCAGCCGGTCGGACAATCAGCCCCAGCATTTT.

The chain has TRBV2 and TRBJ1-1; D unresolved. Trimming stripped 8 bases from V and 9 bases from J, with 13 bases between. The CDR3 runs 11 residues. The germline V gene encodes CDR1 SNHLY and CDR2 FYNNEI. CDR3 coding DNA: TGTGCCAGCTTTTTCGGAAGGAAAGCTTTCTTT. Translating gives CASFFGRKAFF.

This clone occurred once. The V call is TRBV6-1, the J call TRBJ1-6, with TRBD1 matching over 7 bases. Germline V gene sequence: CDR1 MNHNS, CDR2 SASEGT. J gave up 7 bases and V 6 bases, and 6 bases lay outside the gene matches. The CDR3 covers 14 residues. The DNA of the CDR3 is TGTGCCAGCAGCGTACAGGGGAGGAATTCACCCCTCCACTTT. It is translated as CASSVQGRNSPLHF.

CDR3 residues: CASSPDPSGVGTDTQYF. In DNA, the CDR3 is TGCGCCAGCAGCCCGGATCCTTCCGGGGTAGGTACAGATACGCAGTATTTT. The chain uses TRBV5-1 and TRBJ2-3, with D perhaps matching TRBD2 (5 bases). The length of the CDR3 is 17 residues. Germline loops: CDR1 SGHRS, CDR2 YFSETQ. Trimming left V 4 bases short and J 3 bases short, with 21 bases between.

This clone occurred a few times. The chain carries TRBV7-9 and TRBJ1-5; a weak D match, TRBD1 (6 bases). The CDR3 length is 15 residues. V was shortened by 1 base and J by 6 bases, with 13 bases between the two germline ends. The germline gives CDR1 SEHNR, CDR2 FQNEAQ (reference sequence). The CDR3 DNA follows: TGTGCCAGCAGCTTAGACGGGGCCAGGGGTCAGCCCCAGCATTTT. Translating it yields CASSLDGARGQPQHF.

The V and J genes are TRBV7-2 and TRBJ2-1, with a possible D match to TRBD1 (6 bases). Per the germline V gene, CDR1 is SGHTA and CDR2 is FQGNSA. This CDR3 comprises 15 residues. Between the trimmed V and J ends, which lost 6 bases and 0 bases, there was a span of 12 bases. Here the CDR3 reads CASRLDRSSYNEQFF. The CDR3 bases are TGTGCCAGCAGACTCGACAGGAGCTCCTACAATGAGCAGTTCTTC.

The chain links TRBV6-5 to TRBJ1-5, with D maybe TRBD1 (5 bases). In germline, CDR1 is MNHEY, CDR2 SVGAGI. The germline V and J ends were trimmed by 6 bases and 3 bases, with 12 bases remaining between them. This CDR3 is built from 14 residues. The DNA of the CDR3 is TGTGCCAGCAGCCAACGCAGGGACAATCAGCCCCAGCATTTT. Encoded protein: CASSQRRDNQPQHF.

The genes are TRBV13 and TRBJ1-3, with 7 bases identical to TRBD1. With V trimmed by 7 bases and J by 4 bases, 10 bases remained unmatched. Germline V gene sequence: CDR1 PRHDT, CDR2 FYEKMQ (reference sequence). This CDR3 has 15 residues. The CDR3 nucleotides are TGTGCCAGCACCCTATACAGGGGCCCCGGAAACACCATATATTTT. As protein: CASTLYRGPGNTIYF.

V and J are TRBV27 and TRBJ2-7; a possible D gene is TRBD1 (6 bases). CDR1 MNHEY and CDR2 SMNVEV come from the germline V gene (reference sequence). This CDR3 spans 13 amino acids. Deletions cut 6 bases from V and 7 bases from J, with 16 bases between. The CDR3 DNA reads TGTGCCAGCAGGTTCACAGGGTTAGGGGAGCAGTACTTC. Its protein is CASRFTGLGEQYF.

V gene TRBV21-1 combines with J gene TRBJ1-4; the table's D call of TRBD1 was not tested on the DNA. TRBV21-1 is flagged as a pseudogene. The length of the CDR3 is 11 residues. DNA of the CDR3: TGTGCCAGCTTCGGACATTCCCAGCCGTTTTTT. It translates to CASFGHSQPFF.

This sequence joins TRBV7-2 and TRBJ1-6, with 7 bases aligning to TRBD1. The CDR3 runs 14 residues. V was pared by 5 bases and J by 10 bases, with 8 bases of the junction left unmatched. Germline lookup yields CDR1 SGHTA and CDR2 FQGNSA. CDR3 bases: TGTGCCAGCAGCATGGACAGGCCGGGGTCACCCCTCCACTTT. It is translated as CASSMDRPGSPLHF.

In nucleotides, the CDR3 is TGTGCCAGCAGCGCGACAGGGACCAATCAGCCCCAGCATTTT. This codes for CASSATGTNQPQHF. V usage is TRBV5-4 and J usage is TRBJ1-5, with TRBD1 matching 7 bases. The CDR3 covers 14 residues. V shed 4 bases, J shed 3 bases, and the junction held 4 bases outside the gene matches. CDR1 is SGHNT and CDR2 is YYREEE in the germline V gene (reference sequence).

CDR3 in amino acids: CASSLWEGQPQHF. The CDR3 DNA is TGTGCCAGCAGTTTATGGGAGGGGCAGCCCCAGCATTTT. The chain is built from TRBV27 and TRBJ1-5; possibly TRBD1 for D (5 bases). Germline V lookup: CDR1 MNHEY, CDR2 SMNVEV (reference sequence). V lost 1 base, J lost 7 bases, and 8 bases lay in between. This CDR3 has 13 residues.

The V call is TRBV15, the J call TRBJ2-5; no definite D call. The CDR3 totals 13 residues. The germline V gene encodes CDR1 LNHNV and CDR2 YYDKDF (reference sequence). The ends were cut back, 3 bases at V and 5 bases at J, with 10 bases in the middle. Written as DNA, the CDR3 is TGTGCCACCAGCAGTAACAGTAGGGAGACCCAGTACTTC. It translates to CATSSNSRETQYF.